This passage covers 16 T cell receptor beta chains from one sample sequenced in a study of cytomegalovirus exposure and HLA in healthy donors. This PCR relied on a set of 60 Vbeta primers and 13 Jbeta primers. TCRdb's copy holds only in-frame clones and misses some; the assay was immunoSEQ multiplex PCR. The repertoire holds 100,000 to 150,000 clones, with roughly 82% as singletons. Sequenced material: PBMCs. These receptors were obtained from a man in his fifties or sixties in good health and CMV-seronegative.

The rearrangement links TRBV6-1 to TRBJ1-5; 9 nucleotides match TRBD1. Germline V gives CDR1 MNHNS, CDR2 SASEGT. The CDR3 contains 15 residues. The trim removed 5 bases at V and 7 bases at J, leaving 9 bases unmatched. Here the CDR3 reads CASSQVTGGVQPQHF. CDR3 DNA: TGTGCCAGCAGTCAAGTCACAGGGGGCGTCCAGCCCCAGCATTTT.

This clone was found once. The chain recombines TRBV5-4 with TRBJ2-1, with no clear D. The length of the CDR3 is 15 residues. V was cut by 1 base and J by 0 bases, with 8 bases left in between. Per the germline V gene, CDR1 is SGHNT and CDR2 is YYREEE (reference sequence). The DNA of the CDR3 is TGTGCCAGCAGCTTGCGCTATAGCTCCTACAATGAGCAGTTCTTC. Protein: CASSLRYSSYNEQFF.

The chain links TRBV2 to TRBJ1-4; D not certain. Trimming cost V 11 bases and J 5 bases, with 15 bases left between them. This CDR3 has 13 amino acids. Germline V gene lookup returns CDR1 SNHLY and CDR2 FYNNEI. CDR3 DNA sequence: TGTGCCGAGCAGGAGGATCTAAATGAAAAACTGTTTTTT. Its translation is CAEQEDLNEKLFF.

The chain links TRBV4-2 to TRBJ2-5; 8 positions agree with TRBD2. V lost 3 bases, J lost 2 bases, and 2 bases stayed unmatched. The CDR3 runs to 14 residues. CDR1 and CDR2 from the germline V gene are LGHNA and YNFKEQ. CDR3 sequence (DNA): TGTGCCAGCAGCCAGACTAGCGCACAAGAGACCCAGTACTTC. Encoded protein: CASSQTSAQETQYF.

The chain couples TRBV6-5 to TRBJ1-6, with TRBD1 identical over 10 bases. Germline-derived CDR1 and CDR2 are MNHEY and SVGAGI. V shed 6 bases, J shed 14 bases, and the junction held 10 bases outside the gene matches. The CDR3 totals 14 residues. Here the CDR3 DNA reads TGTGCCAGCAGCAAACGGACAGGGGGGTCGTCCCTCCACTTT. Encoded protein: CASSKRTGGSSLHF.

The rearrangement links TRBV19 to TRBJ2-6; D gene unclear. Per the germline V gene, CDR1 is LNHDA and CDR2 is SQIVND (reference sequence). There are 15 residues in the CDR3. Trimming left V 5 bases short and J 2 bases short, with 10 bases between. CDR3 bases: TGTGCCAGTAGTCAATTCAGGACTGGGGCCAACGTCCTGACTTTC. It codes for CASSQFRTGANVLTF.

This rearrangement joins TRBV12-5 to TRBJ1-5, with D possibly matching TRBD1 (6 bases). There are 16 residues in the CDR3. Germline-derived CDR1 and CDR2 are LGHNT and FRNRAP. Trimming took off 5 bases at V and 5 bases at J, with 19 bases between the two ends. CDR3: CASGPPRDKFYQPQHF. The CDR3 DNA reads TGTGCTAGTGGTCCCCCTCGGGACAAATTCTATCAGCCCCAGCATTTT.

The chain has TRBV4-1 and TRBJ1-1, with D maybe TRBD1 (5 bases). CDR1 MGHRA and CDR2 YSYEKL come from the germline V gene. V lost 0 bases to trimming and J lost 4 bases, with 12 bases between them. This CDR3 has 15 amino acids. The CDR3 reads CASSQDSPGGTEAFF. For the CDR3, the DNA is TGCGCCAGCAGCCAAGACTCCCCGGGGGGCACTGAAGCTTTCTTT.

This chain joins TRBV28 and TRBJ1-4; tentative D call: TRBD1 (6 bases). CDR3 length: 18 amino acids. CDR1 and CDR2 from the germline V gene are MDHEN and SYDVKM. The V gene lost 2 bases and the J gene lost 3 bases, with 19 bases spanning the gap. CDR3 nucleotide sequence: TGTGCCAGCAGTTTAGGGGGCGCAGATCCACTGGCTAATGAAAAACTGTTTTTT. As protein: CASSLGGADPLANEKLFF.

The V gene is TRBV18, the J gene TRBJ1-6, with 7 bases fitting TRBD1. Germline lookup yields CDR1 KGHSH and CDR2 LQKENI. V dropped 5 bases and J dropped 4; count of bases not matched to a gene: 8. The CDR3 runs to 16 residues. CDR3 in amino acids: CASSNGQATYNSPLHF. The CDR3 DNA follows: TGTGCCAGCTCAAACGGACAGGCCACTTATAATTCACCCCTCCACTTT.

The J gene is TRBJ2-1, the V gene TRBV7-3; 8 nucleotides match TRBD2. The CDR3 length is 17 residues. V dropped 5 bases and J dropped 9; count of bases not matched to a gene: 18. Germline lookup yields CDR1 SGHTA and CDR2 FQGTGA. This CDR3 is CASSMLTGLGGVSEQFF. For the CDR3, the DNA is TGTGCCAGCAGCATGCTTACGGGACTAGGAGGTGTGAGTGAGCAGTTCTTC. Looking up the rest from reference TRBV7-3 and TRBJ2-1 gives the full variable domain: GAGVSQTPSNKVTEKGKYVELRCDPISGHTALYWYRQSLGQGPEFLIYFQGTGAADDSGLPNDRFFAVRPEGSVSTLKIQRTERGDSAVYLCASSMLTGLGGVSEQFFGPGTRLTVL.

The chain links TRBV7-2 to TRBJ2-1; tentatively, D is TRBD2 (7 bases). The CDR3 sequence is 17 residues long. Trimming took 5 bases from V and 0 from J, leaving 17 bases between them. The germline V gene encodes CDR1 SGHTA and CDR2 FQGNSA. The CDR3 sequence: CASSRLRGGSSYNEQFF. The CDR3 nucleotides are TGTGCCAGCAGCCGTCTGAGGGGGGGGAGCTCCTACAATGAGCAGTTCTTC.

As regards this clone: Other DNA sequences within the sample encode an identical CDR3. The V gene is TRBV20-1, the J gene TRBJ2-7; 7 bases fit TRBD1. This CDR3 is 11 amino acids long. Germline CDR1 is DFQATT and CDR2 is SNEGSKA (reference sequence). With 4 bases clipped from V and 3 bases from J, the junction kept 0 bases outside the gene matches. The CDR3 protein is CSANRGYEQYF. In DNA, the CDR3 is TGCAGTGCTAACAGGGGCTACGAGCAGTACTTC.

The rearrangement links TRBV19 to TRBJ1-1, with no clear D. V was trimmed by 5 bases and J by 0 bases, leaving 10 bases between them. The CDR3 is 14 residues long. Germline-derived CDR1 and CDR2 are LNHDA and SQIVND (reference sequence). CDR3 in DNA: TGTGCCAGTAGTCCGGGAACAATGAACACTGAAGCTTTCTTT. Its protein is CASSPGTMNTEAFF.

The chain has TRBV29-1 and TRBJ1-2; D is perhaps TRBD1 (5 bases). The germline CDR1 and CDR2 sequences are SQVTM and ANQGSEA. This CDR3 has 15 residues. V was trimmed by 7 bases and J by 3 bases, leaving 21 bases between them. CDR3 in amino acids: CSAVGFGGTDYGYTF. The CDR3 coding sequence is TGCAGCGCCGTCGGATTTGGAGGGACCGACTATGGCTACACCTTC.

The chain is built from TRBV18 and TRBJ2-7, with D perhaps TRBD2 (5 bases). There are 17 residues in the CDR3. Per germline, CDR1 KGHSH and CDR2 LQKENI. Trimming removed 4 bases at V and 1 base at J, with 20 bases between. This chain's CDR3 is CASSLIPGDYGSYEQYF. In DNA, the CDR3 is TGTGCCAGCTCACTCATCCCCGGGGATTATGGGTCCTACGAGCAGTACTTC.